The T cell receptor beta chain under discussion was sequenced for a study of control samples from healthy donors and cancer patients. Here immunoSEQ multiplex PCR was the method, and the copy in TCRdb shows in-frame clones only, minus some. The table lists about 110,000 clones, around nine tenths of them singletons. The sequenced material came from PBMCs. The origin of this receptor is a woman aged 60-70 years with lung cancer.

The CDR3 loop reads CASTHRGDYGYTF. CDR3 sequence (DNA): TGTGCCAGCACCCATCGGGGGGACTATGGCTACACCTTC. The chain links TRBV11-2 to TRBJ1-2; tentative D call: TRBD1 (5 bases). Germline V gene lookup returns CDR1 SGHAT and CDR2 FQNNGV. Trimming removed 7 bases at V and 3 bases at J, with 12 bases between. The CDR3 runs to 13 residues.